A single T cell receptor beta chain is shown here with its context. This clone was seen only a few times. No cognate antigen has been identified for it. One base away there is no much larger clone; base qualities are not given. The sample originates from a study of blood T cell repertoires in COVID-19 (dated by TCRdb to 2018 to 2020). Describing the broader study: The collaborator samples originated in the United States, Italy and Spain and spanned the acute and convalescent phases of COVID-19. A de-identified subject ID, COVID-19 status, age in years and sex were almost always included in the sample metadata. The repertoires were released in a freely available public database intended as a resource for research on the immune response to SARS-CoV-2. The prospective study material was composed of cDNA or gDNA derived from T cells, B-cell-depleted T cells, or PBMCs. The dataset comprised deeply sampled blood TCRbeta repertoires from subjects exposed to, actively infected with, or recovered from COVID-19. Samples came from the ongoing ImmuneRACE study (first 160 participants) plus 1,254 subjects from 6 global collaborators. Where available, HLA class I and class II types were obtained from metadata supplied by the sample provider rather than from assay-based typing.

TCRbeta CDR3 regions were amplified from genomic DNA using the immunoSEQ Assay, a bias-controlled multiplex PCR. The published analysis was carried out like this. Within the assay, amplification of reference gene primers was used to estimate how many nucleated cells each sample contained. To quantify the absolute abundance of each unique TCRbeta CDR3 rearrangement, sequence reads were collapsed and filtered. For each sample, productive Simpson clonality was calculated as the square root of Simpson's diversity index over productive rearrangements. This is the immuneACCESS table as TCRdb keeps it, with only in-frame sequences that have V and J called. A part of the clones is gone; compared with another copy, unresolved V genes explain less than half, and the rest is unexplained. V and J calls and clone size are as listed in that table; D and trimming were resolved from the DNA. For this sample there are a few hundred thousand clones; roughly 84% appear just once. Of the sample, around 9.5% is held by the ten largest clones.

CDR1 and CDR2, looked up from the germline V gene (reference sequence), are SGHNT and YYREEE. The junction shows trimming of 4 bases on V and 3 bases on J, plus 14 bases between the germline ends. The cysteine opens and the phenylalanine closes a CDR3 of 15 amino acids. The retained sequence is limited to the CDR3, 45 bases, with the frame set at the first base. Beyond this particular receptor, the publication reports: How much clinical and demographic metadata was included differed by source and by participant, and the metadata was provided uncurated.

Whole blood was collected in K2EDTA tubes by collaborating institutions according to the institutions' own protocols. For TCRbeta analysis, collaborators shipped samples in one of three forms: frozen whole blood, isolated PBMCs, or DNA extracted from either of those sample types. This sequence uses TRBV5-4 and TRBJ2-1; a weak D assignment points to TRBD1 (6 bases agree). The sequenced sample was peripheral blood. The origin of this receptor is a man in his fifties with active or convalescent COVID-19. Here is the DNA: TGTGCCAGCAGCCCCCCAGGGGACAACTACAATGAGCAGTTCTTC. Its product reads: CASSPPGDNYNEQFF.